This TCR beta chain derives from a study of T-cell reconstitution after alpha-beta-depleted transplantation in children. This clonotype came up a few times. Its antigen is undetermined. Study observations and caveats: As was reported, about two months after transplant, alpha-beta T cells came from several hundred expanded graft clones. T-cell counts and diversity at one year post-transplant came mainly from newly produced T cells.

CDR3 length equals 14 residues. Germline V lookup: CDR1 MNHEY, CDR2 SVGAGI. V lost 6 bases and J lost 0, with 11 bases in between. Researchers prepared the TCRbeta library using unique molecular identifiers, the study reports. TCRdb redid the calling of the PCR reads with MiXCR, one entry per CDR3 protein. The sample holds roughly 400,000 distinct CDR3 sequences, roughly two fifths seen once. The chain has TRBV6-5 and TRBJ1-1; D perhaps matches TRBD1 (5 bases). The sequencing here drew on PBMCs, taken before TCRalphabeta/CD19-depleted stem cell transplant. The TCR originated in a girl aged 2 to 10 with aplastic anemia, due to receive a stem cell transplant. In DNA, the CDR3 is TGTGCCAGCAGCTACAGGCAGTTGAACACTGAAGCTTTCTTT. This sequence encodes CASSYRQLNTEAFF.